This note documents a single T cell receptor beta chain sequence. V was shortened by 10 bases and J by 0 bases, with 12 bases between the two germline ends. This CDR3 contains 14 residues. Germline V gene sequence: CDR1 ENHRY, CDR2 SYGVKD. The data were taken from a study of blood T cell repertoires in COVID-19. Study background: Whether acute or convalescent, the COVID-19 samples came from the United States, Italy and Spain.

Patients from Seattle were sampled longitudinally, starting during active infection. The authors' processing: Estimates of nucleated cell counts were drawn from the amplification of reference gene primers. Clones were read by immunoSEQ multiplex PCR, and TCRdb kept only the in-frame ones, dropping some. V and J calls and clone size are as listed in that table; D and trimming were resolved from the DNA. The repertoire holds some 290,000 clones, with 90% as singletons. The specimen sequenced was peripheral blood. V is TRBV10-3 and J is TRBJ2-2; D is perhaps TRBD2 (5 bases). This receptor was taken from a woman aged 40 to 49 with COVID-19, enrolled during active disease. This chain's CDR3 is CASSDGTNTGELFF. CDR3 DNA sequence: TGTGCCAGCTCGGACGGGACGAACACCGGGGAGCTGTTTTTT.